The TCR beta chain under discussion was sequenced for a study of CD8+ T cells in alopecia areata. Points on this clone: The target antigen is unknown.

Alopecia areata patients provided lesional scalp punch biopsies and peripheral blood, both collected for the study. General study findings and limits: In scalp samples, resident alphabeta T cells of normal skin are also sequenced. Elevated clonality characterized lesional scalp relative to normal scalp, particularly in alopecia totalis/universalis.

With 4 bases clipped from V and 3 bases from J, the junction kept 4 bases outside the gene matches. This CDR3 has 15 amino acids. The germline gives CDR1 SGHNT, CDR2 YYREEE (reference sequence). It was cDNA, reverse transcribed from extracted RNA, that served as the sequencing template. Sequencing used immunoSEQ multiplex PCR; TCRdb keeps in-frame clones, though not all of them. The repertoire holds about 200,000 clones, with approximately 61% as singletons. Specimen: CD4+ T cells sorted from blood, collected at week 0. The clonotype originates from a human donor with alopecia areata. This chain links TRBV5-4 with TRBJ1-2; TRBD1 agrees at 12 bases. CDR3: CASSPGTGGYYGYTF. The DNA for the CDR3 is TGTGCCAGCAGCCCCGGGACAGGGGGCTACTATGGCTACACCTTC.